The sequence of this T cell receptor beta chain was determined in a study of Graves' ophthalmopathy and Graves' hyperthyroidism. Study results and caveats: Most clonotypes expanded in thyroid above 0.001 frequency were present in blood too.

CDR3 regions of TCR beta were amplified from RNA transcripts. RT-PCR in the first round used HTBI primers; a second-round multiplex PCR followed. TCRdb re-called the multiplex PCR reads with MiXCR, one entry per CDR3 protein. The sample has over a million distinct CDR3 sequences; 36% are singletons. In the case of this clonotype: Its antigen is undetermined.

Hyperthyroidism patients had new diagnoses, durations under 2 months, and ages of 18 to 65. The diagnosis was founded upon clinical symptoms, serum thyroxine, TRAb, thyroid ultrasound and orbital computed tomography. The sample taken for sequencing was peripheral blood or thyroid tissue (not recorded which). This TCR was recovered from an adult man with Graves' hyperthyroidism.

CDR3 nucleotide sequence: TGCAGCGCCTCAAGGGGGGTAGACTACGAGCAGTACTTC. Protein: CSASRGVDYEQYF. The chain is built from TRBV29-1 and TRBJ2-7; D tentatively fits TRBD1 or TRBD2 (6 bases each). Germline loops: CDR1 SQVTM, CDR2 ANQGSEA. V dropped 7 bases and J dropped 3 bases, with 16 bases sitting between them. This CDR3 has 13 residues.